This TCR beta chain was sequenced during a study of tumour-infiltrating T cells in Burkitt lymphoma. Study-level background: Overall and progression-free survival were predicted by productive clonality.

Clones were read by immunoSEQ multiplex PCR, and TCRdb kept only the in-frame ones, dropping some. The sample has approximately 15,000 clones; approximately 80% are singletons. The CDR3 is 15 amino acids. Germline V gives CDR1 MNHNY, CDR2 SVGAGI (reference sequence). V lost 3 bases, J lost 4 bases, and 14 bases lay in between. The sequence was collected from a human donor with diffuse large B-cell lymphoma. V is TRBV6-6 and J is TRBJ2-3; a possible D gene is TRBD2 (5 bases). Specimen: tumor tissue. The CDR3 loop is CASSYPGFSADTQYF. Written as DNA, the CDR3 is TGTGCCAGCAGTTATCCTGGATTTAGCGCAGATACGCAGTATTTT.